Following are 25 T cell receptor beta chains from one sample sequenced in a study of CD8+ T cells in alopecia areata. Following RNA extraction, reverse transcription yielded cDNA that acted as the sequencing template. Profiled with immunoSEQ multiplex PCR; TCRdb holds only in-frame clones, not every one. The sample consists of hundreds of thousands of clones, approximately 61% of them appearing once. The sample here was CD4+ T cells sorted from blood, taken at week 0. These TCRs come from a human donor with alopecia areata.

This clone has more than one count but fewer than ten. The V call is TRBV18, the J call TRBJ2-1, with D tentatively TRBD1 (6 bases). V was clipped by 2 bases and J by 8 bases, with 22 bases between them. The CDR3 contains 17 residues. Germline CDR1 KGHSH, CDR2 LQKENI. The DNA of the CDR3 is TGTGCCAGCTCACCAAAGGTTTGGGGCAGGGGATCGGATGAGCAGTTCTTC. The encoded protein is CASSPKVWGRGSDEQFF.

This rearrangement joins TRBV29-1 to TRBJ2-7, with 10 nucleotides matching TRBD1. The germline CDR1 and CDR2 sequences are SQVTM and ANQGSEA. CDR3 length: 14 amino acids. V lost 4 bases to trimming and J lost 5 bases; unmatched junction nucleotides: 8. CDR3 in amino acids: CSVGGTGVSHEQYF. DNA of the CDR3: TGCAGCGTTGGAGGGACAGGGGTTAGCCACGAGCAGTACTTC.

The chain joins TRBV27 to TRBJ2-6, with D tentatively TRBD1 (6 bases). From germline, CDR1 is MNHEY and CDR2 SMNVEV (reference sequence). The V and J ends lost 8 bases and 1 base respectively, with 12 bases between them. The CDR3 runs 15 residues. The CDR3 region has the DNA TGTGCCAGCGGGAACAGGGCTTCTGGGGCCAACGTCCTGACTTTC. It encodes CASGNRASGANVLTF.

This chain joins TRBV4-2 and TRBJ1-2; no definite D call. This CDR3 region has 12 residues. V gave up 4 bases and J gave up 1 base, with 4 bases separating them. Germline assignment: CDR1 LGHNA and CDR2 YNFKEQ. The CDR3 region is CASSPNNYGYTF. For the CDR3, the DNA is TGTGCCAGCAGCCCTAATAACTATGGCTACACCTTC.

This clone appeared once. V gene TRBV25-1 combines with J gene TRBJ2-3; 9 bases align to TRBD2. V lost 3 bases and J lost 7; bases outside the gene matches: 8. The germline gives CDR1 MGHDK, CDR2 SYGVNS. The CDR3 runs to 15 residues. Here the CDR3 reads CASSDPGTSWHTQYF. In DNA form, the CDR3 reads TGTGCCAGCAGTGATCCCGGGACTAGCTGGCATACGCAGTATTTT.

The chain uses TRBV29-1 and TRBJ2-5; 9 bases line up with TRBD1. CDR3 length: 12 residues. V lost 5 bases and J lost 4; bases outside the gene matches: 2. CDR1 and CDR2 (germline): SQVTM, ANQGSEA. The CDR3 bases are TGCAGCGTTACAGGGGGCACAGAGACCCAGTACTTC. This sequence encodes CSVTGGTETQYF.

The chain combines TRBV27 with TRBJ1-5; a weak D match, TRBD1 (6 bases). CDR1 MNHEY and CDR2 SMNVEV come from the germline V gene (reference sequence). The CDR3 is made up of 17 amino acids. The V gene lost 5 bases and the J gene lost 2 bases, with 19 bases spanning the gap. The CDR3 DNA is TGTGCCAGCAGTCACCAATTCGTGGGGGCCGGCAATCAGCCCCAGCATTTT. Protein: CASSHQFVGAGNQPQHF.

This clone was seen a few times. This chain's CDR3 is CASSLESGLITGELFF. CDR3 coding DNA: TGTGCCAGCAGCTTAGAATCGGGACTCATCACCGGGGAGCTGTTTTTT. The chain links TRBV7-3 to TRBJ2-2; the D gene is possibly TRBD2 (6 bases). Trimming removed 2 bases at V and 4 bases at J, with 14 bases between. The CDR3 contains 16 residues. Germline CDR1 reads SGHTA; CDR2 reads FQGTGA.

The rearrangement uses TRBV9 and TRBJ2-7, with D possibly matching TRBD1 (5 bases). The CDR3 has 15 residues. The germline CDR1 and CDR2 sequences are SGDLS and YYNGEE. V lost 0 bases and J lost 3, with 13 bases in between. CDR3 region: CASSVAPADIYEQYF. Here the CDR3 DNA reads TGTGCCAGCAGCGTAGCCCCCGCGGACATCTACGAGCAGTACTTC.

This clone was counted a few times. J is TRBJ2-5 and V is TRBV5-1, with D possibly matching TRBD2 (6 bases). V lost 1 base and J lost 1, with 14 bases in between. Per the germline V gene, CDR1 is SGHRS and CDR2 is YFSETQ. The CDR3 is 16 amino acids. DNA for the CDR3: TGCGCCAGCAGCTTGTTGGAGGGACCCATCCAAGAGACCCAGTACTTC. Protein product: CASSLLEGPIQETQYF.

V and J are TRBV15 and TRBJ1-6; 9 positions agree with TRBD1. V lost 9 bases to trimming and J lost 2 bases; unmatched junction nucleotides: 5. Germline V lookup: CDR1 LNHNV, CDR2 YYDKDF (reference sequence). The CDR3 covers 15 residues. CDR3 bases: TGTGCCACGAGGAGGACAGGGGCCTATAATTCACCCCTCCACTTT. Protein sequence: CATRRTGAYNSPLHF.

The CDR3 region has the DNA TGTGCCAGCACCCTGACTAGGCCCGGGGAGCTGTTTTTT. Translating gives CASTLTRPGELFF. The rearrangement uses TRBV7-2 and TRBJ2-2; perhaps TRBD2 as D (6 bases). CDR3 size: 13 residues. Trimming left V 7 bases short and J 6 bases short, with 12 bases between. Germline V lookup: CDR1 SGHTA, CDR2 FQGNSA.

This chain connects TRBV5-8 to TRBJ2-5; D remains unclear. V gave up 0 bases and J gave up 5 bases, with 5 bases separating them. The CDR3 has 12 amino acids. CDR1 is SGHTS, CDR2 YDEGEE, per germline. CDR3 loop: CASSLARETQYF. CDR3 in DNA: TGTGCCAGCAGCTTGGCCAGGGAGACCCAGTACTTC.

A few counts support this clone. The rearrangement uses TRBV15 and TRBJ2-6; D is possibly TRBD1 (7 bases). The CDR3 runs 18 residues. CDR1 is LNHNV, CDR2 YYDKDF, per germline (reference sequence). V was cut by 3 bases and J by 0 bases, with 15 bases left in between. The CDR3 sequence is CATSRAGQFRSGANVLTF. DNA of the CDR3: TGTGCCACCAGCAGGGCGGGACAGTTTCGCTCTGGGGCCAACGTCCTGACTTTC.

This clone was detected a few times. This chain uses TRBV27 with TRBJ2-3; 9 bases are a match to TRBD1. J gave up 2 bases and V 5 bases, and 8 bases lay outside the gene matches. The V gene's germline CDR1 is MNHEY and CDR2 SMNVEV (reference sequence). The CDR3 contains 16 residues. The CDR3 region is CASSLRTGDFTDTQYF. CDR3 coding DNA: TGTGCCAGCAGTCTACGGACAGGGGACTTCACAGATACGCAGTATTTT.

This chain links TRBV30 with TRBJ1-6; D unclear. V lost 0 bases to trimming and J lost 6 bases, with 9 bases between them. The germline V gene has CDR1 GTSNPN and CDR2 SVGIG (reference sequence). CDR3 length equals 14 residues. CDR3 sequence: CAWSVNRVNSPLHF. In nucleotides, the CDR3 is TGTGCCTGGAGTGTGAATCGGGTTAATTCACCCCTCCACTTT.

Comments on this clone: Other DNA sequences in this specimen translate into the identical CDR3. This chain uses TRBV5-1 with TRBJ2-3, with TRBD1 as a possible D gene (6 bases). The germline V gene has CDR1 SGHRS and CDR2 YFSETQ. Trimming removed 0 bases from V and 1 base from J, with 6 bases in between. This CDR3 region has 14 residues. The CDR3 protein is CASSLDRGTDTQYF. The CDR3 nucleotides read TGCGCCAGCAGCTTGGACAGGGGCACAGATACGCAGTATTTT.

V is TRBV29-1 and J is TRBJ1-1; D unresolved. Germline CDR1 is SQVTM and CDR2 is ANQGSEA. This CDR3 contains 13 residues. V lost 4 bases, J lost 0 bases, and 9 bases lay in between. CDR3 residues: CSVARSMNTEAFF. CDR3 coding DNA: TGCAGCGTTGCAAGATCCATGAACACTGAAGCTTTCTTT.

This chain joins TRBV15 and TRBJ1-1; D might be TRBD1 (6 bases). V lost 2 bases and J lost 1, with 11 bases in between. Germline-derived CDR1 and CDR2 are LNHNV and YYDKDF (reference sequence). This CDR3 spans 15 amino acids. The CDR3: CATSRRQQGNTEAFF. CDR3 nucleotides: TGTGCCACCAGCAGACGACAACAGGGGAACACTGAAGCTTTCTTT.

CDR3 nucleotide sequence: TGTGCCAGCAGGGAGGGTATGAGAGTTGGGGCCAAAAACATTCAGTACTTC. Protein product: CASREGMRVGAKNIQYF. This chain connects TRBV25-1 to TRBJ2-4; D may be TRBD2 (6 bases). The CDR3 loop spans 17 amino acids. The germline V gene encodes CDR1 MGHDK and CDR2 SYGVNS. V was shortened by 6 bases and J by 1 base, with 19 bases between the two germline ends.

V and J are TRBV29-1 and TRBJ2-6; D uncertain. Trimming stripped 4 bases from V and 1 base from J, with 17 bases between. Germline lookup yields CDR1 SQVTM and CDR2 ANQGSEA. CDR3 length equals 17 residues. The CDR3 region has the DNA TGCAGCGTTGTAGGACGGGTCCTGAAATCTGGGGCCAACGTCCTGACTTTC. This codes for CSVVGRVLKSGANVLTF.

The chain is built from TRBV11-3 and TRBJ2-1; 10 nucleotides align to TRBD1. The junction had 8 bases not matched to a gene; V was cut back by 1 base and J by 8 bases. Germline CDR1 and CDR2: SGHNT and YENEEA. The CDR3 is 16 amino acids. The CDR3 loop is CASSLGQGAPTDEQFF. In DNA form, the CDR3 reads TGTGCCAGCAGCTTAGGACAGGGGGCACCCACCGATGAGCAGTTCTTC.

The DNA for the CDR3 is TGTGCCAGCAGTTTCTGGGGCCAGCCCCAGCATTTT. Translation: CASSFWGQPQHF. V is TRBV27 and J is TRBJ1-5, with TRBD1 as a possible D gene (5 bases). The CDR3 contains 12 residues. Germline assignment: CDR1 MNHEY and CDR2 SMNVEV (reference sequence). The ends were cut back, 3 bases at V and 7 bases at J, with 7 bases in the middle.

This clone was seen only a few times. V and J are TRBV5-6 and TRBJ2-5, with D uncertain. Trimming pared 0 bases from V and 5 bases from J, leaving 8 bases between. This CDR3 comprises 13 residues. Germline V gives CDR1 SGHDT, CDR2 YYEEEE. CDR3 region: CASSLGMLETQYF. The CDR3, as DNA: TGTGCCAGCAGCTTGGGGATGTTGGAGACCCAGTACTTC.

CDR3 nucleotides: TGTGCCAGCAGCCAAGATCCCCCGGAGCACTATGGCTACACCTTC. It is translated as CASSQDPPEHYGYTF. This sequence joins TRBV4-2 and TRBJ1-2; D is uncertain. Germline V CDR1 and CDR2: LGHNA, YNFKEQ. With 0 bases removed from V and 3 bases from J, the gap between germline ends came to 11 bases. The CDR3 totals 15 residues.